These T cell receptor beta chains were read from a single sample in a study of beta chain features in type 1 diabetes. TCRdb's copy holds only in-frame clones and misses some; the assay was immunoSEQ multiplex PCR. The data contain some 350,000 clones, approximately 13% of them singletons. Sequences were obtained from naive CD4+ T cells from blood. These receptors were collected from a woman aged 18 to 35 with type 1 diabetes. Each CDR3 is given with its conserved first and last residue.

v_call	j_call	cdr3_aa
TRBV19	TRBJ2-1	CASSPGRPRNEQFF
TRBV5-1	TRBJ2-3	CASASGSRADTQYF
TRBV5-1	TRBJ2-7	CASSQGGSQSYEQYF
TRBV5-1	TRBJ1-1	CASSLWSNSFMNTEAFF
TRBV2	TRBJ2-1	CASMLAGYNEQFF
TRBV6-1	TRBJ2-5	CASAVGTQYF
TRBV5-1	TRBJ1-1	CASRTGVSNTEAFF
TRBV18	TRBJ1-1	CATADRGTEAFF
TRBV29-1	TRBJ2-1	CSVERKTGTYLSYNEQFF
TRBV4-3	TRBJ2-6	CASSQERSSGANVLTF
TRBV7-2	TRBJ1-1	CASSLAGGLNTEAFF
TRBV7-2	TRBJ2-2	CASRKSLAGVTGELFF
TRBV30	TRBJ1-1	CAWSVLTGANTEAFF
TRBV5-1	TRBJ2-5	CASSLGTTQETQYF
TRBV5-1	TRBJ2-1	CASSPSGLVSYEQFF
TRBV6-5	TRBJ2-5	CASSYELAGRGTQYF
TRBV5-1	TRBJ2-4	CASSSALGDRRAQYF
TRBV29-1	TRBJ1-2	CSVATRGVNYGYTF
TRBV30	TRBJ1-5	CAWSTYSNQPQHF
TRBV6-5	TRBJ1-1	CASSYWGGTEAFF
TRBV7-2	TRBJ2-3	CASRSFNTQYF
TRBV7-8	TRBJ2-3	CASSLSSGRGTQYF
TRBV4-3	TRBJ1-2	CASSQERQGSYGYTF
TRBV2	TRBJ2-2	CASRGTAGELFF
TRBV29-1	TRBJ2-5	CSVANRLQETQYF
TRBV6-5	TRBJ1-1	CASSWGGSDTEAFF
TRBV6-4	TRBJ1-1	CASSLGQREAFF
TRBV7-3	TRBJ2-3	CASSPAAGVVPRATDTQYF
TRBV7-3	TRBJ2-3	CASSLLGLAGYGATDTQYF
TRBV29-1	TRBJ1-2	CSVEIGTAGYTF
TRBV27	TRBJ1-1	CASRRQGVNTEAFF
TRBV10-3	TRBJ2-7	CASSIEADRGAYEQYF
TRBV7-8	TRBJ2-5	CASSLVVGRHQETQYF
TRBV28	TRBJ2-7	CASSFGGQLPYEQYF
TRBV28	TRBJ1-3	CASSYRSSGNTIYF
TRBV9	TRBJ2-7	CASSVEWSSYEQYF
TRBV5-6	TRBJ1-5	CASSLTGWPQPQHF
TRBV30	TRBJ1-1	CAWKYAGARTEAFF
TRBV7-3	TRBJ2-5	CASSLNGRALAETQYF
TRBV14	TRBJ2-1	CASSDIAGAYNEQFF
TRBV5-5	TRBJ2-1	CASRGGQTYNEQFF
TRBV5-8	TRBJ2-7	CASSFSGRARYEQYF
TRBV6-5	TRBJ2-7	CASSSTSGNTYEQYF